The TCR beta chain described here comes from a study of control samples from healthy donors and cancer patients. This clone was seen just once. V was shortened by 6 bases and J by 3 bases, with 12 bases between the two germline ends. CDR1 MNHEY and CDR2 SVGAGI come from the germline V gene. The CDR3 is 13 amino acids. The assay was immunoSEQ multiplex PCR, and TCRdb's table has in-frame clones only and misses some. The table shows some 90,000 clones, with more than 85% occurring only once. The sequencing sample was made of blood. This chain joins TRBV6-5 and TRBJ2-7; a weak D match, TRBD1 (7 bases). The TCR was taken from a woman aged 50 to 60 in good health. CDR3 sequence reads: CASREGQNYEQYF. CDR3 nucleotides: TGTGCCAGCAGGGAGGGACAGAACTACGAGCAGTACTTC.